The 21 T cell receptor beta chains in this list originate from one sample, sequenced in a study of T cell responses to AZD1222 COVID-19 vaccine. This table comes from immunoSEQ multiplex PCR, and its TCRdb copy is limited to in-frame clones, with some not included. The sample holds about 70,000 clones, roughly 87% seen once. The material sequenced was peripheral blood, taken 28 days after the second AZD1222 dose. These receptors originate from an adult who received the AZD1222 COVID-19 vaccine.

The CDR3 spells CAWAFRGGNEQYF. The CDR3 coding sequence is TGTGCCTGGGCCTTCAGGGGGGGGAACGAGCAGTACTTC. The genes are TRBV30 and TRBJ2-7, with D possibly being TRBD1 or TRBD2 (7 bases each). The V end lost 5 bases, the J end lost 5 bases, and 16 bases lay between the germline ends. Germline CDR1 GTSNPN, CDR2 SVGIG (reference sequence). CDR3 size: 13 residues. Looking up the rest from reference TRBV30 and TRBJ2-7 gives the full variable domain: SQTIHQWPATLVQPVGSPLSLECTVEGTSNPNLYWYRQAAGRGLQLLFYSVGIGQISSEVPQNLSASRPQDRQFILSSKKLLLSDSGFYLCAWAFRGGNEQYFGPGTRLTVT.

V usage is TRBV6-5 and J usage is TRBJ1-3; D may be TRBD1 (6 bases). Germline assignment: CDR1 MNHEY and CDR2 SVGAGI. V shed 2 bases and J shed 0 bases, with 11 bases lying between them. This CDR3 has 16 amino acids. DNA of the CDR3: TGTGCCAGCAGTTACGGTGGGACAACCTCTGGAAACACCATATATTTT. Translating it yields CASSYGGTTSGNTIYF.

This chain joins TRBV7-9 and TRBJ1-4; D gene uncertain. CDR1 and CDR2 (germline): SEHNR, FQNEAQ (reference sequence). Trimming took off 5 bases at V and 5 bases at J, with 9 bases between the two ends. The CDR3 contains 13 residues. CDR3 sequence reads: CASSPTPNEKLFF. In nucleotides, the CDR3 is TGTGCCAGCAGCCCAACCCCCAATGAAAAACTGTTTTTT.

The V call is TRBV7-2, the J call TRBJ2-3; 10 nucleotides align to TRBD2. Germline CDR1 and CDR2: SGHTA and FQGNSA. Trimming cost V 1 base and J 4 bases; bases outside gene matches: 11. The CDR3 runs 18 residues. CDR3 sequence reads: CASSLVQPGLAKSDTQYF. The CDR3 nucleotides are TGTGCCAGCAGCTTAGTGCAGCCGGGACTAGCGAAGTCAGATACGCAGTATTTT.

This clone showed up just once. This chain uses TRBV27 with TRBJ2-7; D tentatively reads TRBD1 or TRBD2 (5 bases each). The CDR3 covers 16 residues. V was shortened by 1 base and J by 5 bases, with 18 bases between the two germline ends. Germline CDR1 is MNHEY and CDR2 is SMNVEV (reference sequence). The CDR3 loop is CASSLFGKGWGHEQYF. The DNA for the CDR3 is TGTGCCAGCAGTTTATTTGGTAAGGGATGGGGACACGAGCAGTACTTC.

This clone came up a few times. The chain links TRBV6-5 to TRBJ2-7; D ambiguous. There are 14 residues in the CDR3. Looked up from germline, CDR1 is MNHEY and CDR2 is SVGAGI. Trimming took 6 bases from V and 4 from J, leaving 16 bases between them. The CDR3 is CASSRTPDPYEQYF. For the CDR3, the DNA is TGTGCCAGCAGCCGCACCCCGGATCCTTACGAGCAGTACTTC.

This clone was seen a single time. The junction departs from the called germline gene at one end, perhaps through a read error. This chain connects TRBV2 to TRBJ1-4; possibly TRBD1 for D (5 bases). The CDR3 is made up of 15 amino acids. Germline CDR1 is SNHLY and CDR2 is FYNNEI. The CDR3 DNA sequence: TGTGCCAGCAGCGAAGGGTTCGGGGGAAACGAAAAACTGTTTTTT. Translation: CASSEGFGGNEKLFF.

The rearrangement uses TRBV20-1 and TRBJ1-2; D remains unclear. Germline CDR1 is DFQATT and CDR2 is SNEGSKA (reference sequence). The CDR3 runs to 10 residues. With 7 bases removed from V and 4 bases from J, the gap between germline ends came to 7 bases. In DNA, the CDR3 is TGCAGTGTCAAGTCCTATGGCTACACCTTC. Protein sequence: CSVKSYGYTF.

This chain joins TRBV7-2 and TRBJ2-1; a weak D match, TRBD2 (5 bases). The germline CDR1 and CDR2 sequences are SGHTA and FQGNSA. Between the trimmed V and J ends, which lost 4 bases and 10 bases, there was a span of 23 bases. The CDR3 is 16 residues long. The CDR3 sequence is CASSSLTRRVSREQFF. The CDR3 nucleotides read TGTGCCAGCAGCTCCCTGACCCGGCGGGTCTCCAGGGAGCAGTTCTTC.

CDR3 bases: TGTGCCAGCAGCCGCCGGGACACCTACGAGCAGTACTTC. Its translation is CASSRRDTYEQYF. The chain links TRBV5-6 to TRBJ2-7; tentatively, D is TRBD1 (6 bases). The CDR3 length is 13 residues. The V gene lost 4 bases and the J gene lost 2 bases, with 10 bases spanning the gap. Looked up from germline, CDR1 is SGHDT and CDR2 is YYEEEE.

The chain recombines TRBV11-2 with TRBJ2-7; perhaps TRBD2 as D (5 bases). Looked up from germline, CDR1 is SGHAT and CDR2 is FQNNGV. The CDR3 runs 14 residues. The V and J ends lost 6 bases and 0 bases respectively, with 12 bases between them. The CDR3 nucleotides read TGTGCCAGCAGTCCGCCGGACTTCTCCTACGAGCAGTACTTC. It translates to CASSPPDFSYEQYF.

V gene TRBV28 combines with J gene TRBJ1-1, with D possibly matching TRBD1 (5 bases). Between the trimmed V and J ends, which lost 6 bases and 8 bases, there was a span of 10 bases. CDR1 and CDR2 (germline): MDHEN, SYDVKM. The CDR3 totals 11 residues. CDR3 sequence (DNA): TGTGCCAGCAGGGACACTCTCGAAGCTTTCTTT. It is translated as CASRDTLEAFF.

The chain employs TRBV5-4 and TRBJ2-1, with 11 bases fitting TRBD2. The length of the CDR3 is 17 residues. The J segment lost 4 bases and the V segment lost 0 bases, leaving 6 bases of the junction unmatched. Germline CDR1 reads SGHNT; CDR2 reads YYREEE (reference sequence). The CDR3 spells CASSLGAGTSGYNEQFF. Here the CDR3 DNA reads TGTGCCAGCAGCTTGGGGGCCGGGACTAGCGGATACAATGAGCAGTTCTTC.

The rearrangement uses TRBV6-5 and TRBJ2-2; the D gene could be TRBD1 or TRBD2 (5 bases each). The CDR3 runs to 15 residues. Trimming removed 10 bases at V and 1 base at J, with 16 bases between. CDR1 MNHEY and CDR2 SVGAGI come from the germline V gene. The CDR3 bases are TGTGCCACCCAGACCGGGACGGTGAACACCGGGGAGCTGTTTTTT. Its protein product is CATQTGTVNTGELFF.

The V call is TRBV30, the J call TRBJ1-5; D gene uncertain. CDR1 GTSNPN and CDR2 SVGIG come from the germline V gene (reference sequence). Trimming took 0 bases from V and 4 from J, leaving 7 bases between them. The CDR3 loop spans 13 amino acids. CDR3 region: CAWSVLGNQPQHF. The CDR3 nucleotides are TGTGCCTGGAGTGTACTTGGGAATCAGCCCCAGCATTTT.

The chain joins TRBV7-9 to TRBJ2-5; 9 bases line up with TRBD2. Germline V gene lookup returns CDR1 SEHNR and CDR2 FQNEAQ (reference sequence). The CDR3 extends over 14 amino acids. V dropped 5 bases and J dropped 5; count of bases not matched to a gene: 6. The CDR3 spells CASSPRTSDETQYF. CDR3 bases: TGTGCCAGCAGCCCCCGGACTAGCGACGAGACCCAGTACTTC.

The V call is TRBV5-1, the J call TRBJ2-5, with D uncertain. In germline, CDR1 is SGHRS, CDR2 YFSETQ. The CDR3 runs 14 residues. Trimming pared 5 bases from V and 1 base from J, leaving 12 bases between. The CDR3 DNA is TGCGCCAGCAGAGCATCGACGGCCCAAGAGACCCAGTACTTC. It codes for CASRASTAQETQYF.

The rearrangement links TRBV9 to TRBJ1-2; 12 bases are a match to TRBD1. The J segment lost 4 bases and the V segment lost 3 bases, leaving 16 bases of the junction unmatched. The CDR3 spans 19 residues. CDR1 and CDR2 from the germline V gene are SGDLS and YYNGEE. This CDR3 is CASSGQTGTGGLNRYGYTF. The DNA for the CDR3 is TGTGCCAGCAGCGGACAAACCGGGACAGGGGGCTTAAATCGCTATGGCTACACCTTC.

The rearrangement joins TRBV19 to TRBJ2-4; 14 bases fit TRBD2. Per germline, CDR1 LNHDA and CDR2 SQIVND (reference sequence). V was clipped by 4 bases and J by 2 bases; unmatched bases: 4. The CDR3 is 17 amino acids. The chain's CDR3 is CASSRGTSGSSKNIQYF. The CDR3 bases are TGTGCCAGTAGTAGGGGGACTAGCGGGAGCTCCAAAAACATTCAGTACTTC.

The rearrangement joins TRBV7-3 to TRBJ2-7; 8 bases match TRBD1. Germline-derived CDR1 and CDR2 are SGHTA and FQGTGA. CDR3 size: 14 residues. The ends lost 3 bases at V and 3 bases at J; junction bases unmatched: 4. The CDR3 sequence is CASSFNRGNYEQYF. The CDR3, as DNA: TGTGCCAGCAGCTTCAACAGGGGGAACTACGAGCAGTACTTC. Filled out from reference TRBV7-3 and TRBJ2-7, the complete variable domain reads GAGVSQTPSNKVTEKGKYVELRCDPISGHTALYWYRQSLGQGPEFLIYFQGTGAADDSGLPNDRFFAVRPEGSVSTLKIQRTERGDSAVYLCASSFNRGNYEQYFGPGTRLTVT.

The sample holds a few counts of this clone. J is TRBJ1-4 and V is TRBV18; D is unresolved. V gave up 5 bases and J gave up 0 bases, with 13 bases separating them. Germline values: CDR1 KGHSH, CDR2 LQKENI. The CDR3 runs 16 residues. Written as DNA, the CDR3 is TGTGCCAGCTCAAGCTCTTCGGTTGCAACTAATGAAAAACTGTTTTTT. This codes for CASSSSSVATNEKLFF. The variable domain in full, with the rest retrieved from reference TRBV18 and TRBJ1-4, is NAGVMQNPRHLVRRRGQEARLRCSPMKGHSHVYWYRQLPEEGLKFMVYLQKENIIDESGMPKERFSAEFPKEGPSILRIQQVVRGDSAAYFCASSSSSVATNEKLFFGSGTQLSVL.